This section outlines one T cell receptor (beta chain) sequence together with its context. What it recognizes is unknown. The data belong to a study of long-term antiretroviral therapy in people with HIV. Whole-study context: Initial samples were collected about a decade before the 2015 immediate-ART recommendation.

Held in samples before DNA extraction were 1-10 million cryopreserved PBMC. Germline CDR1 and CDR2: SGHVS and FQNEAQ. The V end was cut by 7 bases, the J end by 4 bases, with 18 bases between. The CDR3 is made up of 15 amino acids. Survey level was the resolution at which the v3.0 immunoSEQ assay ran. Only in-frame clones appear in the TCRdb table, and some are missing; sequencing was by immunoSEQ multiplex PCR. The sample shows 20,000 to 30,000 clones, 87% of them seen only once. Study conclusions and caveats: Transplant-donor-level diversity was not reached after ART, though diversity increased.

V usage is TRBV7-8 and J usage is TRBJ2-3, with TRBD2 as a possible D gene (7 bases). The sample in question was unsorted PBMCs, obtained 1.8 years before starting antiretroviral therapy. The TCR was taken from a man between 45 and 60 years old with HIV. In nucleotides, the CDR3 is TGTGCCAGCACGATACAGGGAGGGTTCGCAGATACGCAGTATTTT. Encoded protein: CASTIQGGFADTQYF.